Described below is a single T cell receptor (beta chain) sequence and its context. Its antigen is still unknown. CDR3 size: 14 residues. The germline CDR1 and CDR2 sequences are MDHEN and SYDVKM. V shed 6 bases and J shed 4 bases, with 16 bases lying between them. Assay: immunoSEQ multiplex PCR; the TCRdb copy retains only in-frame clones and omits some. The sample holds 2 million to 2.5 million clones; 95% are singletons and the top ten take 0.13%. The sample is drawn from a study of shared clonotypes between healthy human individuals. Study-wide results and limits: The four-donor shared clonotypes exceeded non-shared clonotypes in generation probability, with non-shared ones scoring lower.

All donors qualified as healthy HIV-negative adults and had experienced no recent acute infections or vaccinations. All of the donors resided in Nashville, Tennessee, and each was a Caucasian adult. The chain joins TRBV28 to TRBJ2-7, with D possibly TRBD1 on 6 matching bases. The sequence was collected from a man younger than 35 in good health. The sequencing sample was made of naive CD4+ T cells sorted from blood. Described subset: CD45RA+ positively selected. Here the CDR3 reads CASSRGGPGYEQYF. DNA of the CDR3: TGTGCCAGCAGCAGGGGCGGCCCCGGGTACGAGCAGTACTTC.